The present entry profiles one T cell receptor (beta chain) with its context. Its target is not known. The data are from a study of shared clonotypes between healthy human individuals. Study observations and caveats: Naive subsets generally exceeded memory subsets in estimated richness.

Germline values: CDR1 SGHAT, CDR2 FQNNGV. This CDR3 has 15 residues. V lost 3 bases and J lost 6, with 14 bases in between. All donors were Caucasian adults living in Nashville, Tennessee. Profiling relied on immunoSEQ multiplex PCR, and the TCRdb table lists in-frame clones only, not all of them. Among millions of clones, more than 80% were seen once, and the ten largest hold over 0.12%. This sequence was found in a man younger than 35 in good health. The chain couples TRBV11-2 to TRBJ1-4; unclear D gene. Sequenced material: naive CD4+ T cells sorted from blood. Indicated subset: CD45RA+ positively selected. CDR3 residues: CASSFTDVPDEKLFF. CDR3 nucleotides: TGTGCCAGCAGCTTTACAGACGTCCCAGATGAAAAACTGTTTTTT.